This entry concerns a single TCR beta chain. What antigen it recognizes has not been identified. Nothing much larger sits one base from this clone, and base qualities are not available. Libraries were built with the immunoSEQ multiplex PCR assay. The source is immuneACCESS, and TCRdb retained only in-frame sequences with V and J called. Part of the clones is not carried over; for the studies checked, unresolved V genes explain less than half of this, and the remainder is unexplained. The sample table contains hundreds of thousands of clones; only one count was recorded for around 87% of them. The ten most abundant clones make up 0.0095% to 0.013% of the sample. This sample is part of a study of shared T cell receptors in the human thymus (dated by TCRdb to the early 2020s). With regard to the full study: The study examined how self-reactive, shared T-cell receptor alpha chains are generated in the human thymus.

CDR1 and CDR2 are read off the germline V gene as SGHDT and YYEEEE. The V and J ends are trimmed by 4 bases and 5 bases, leaving 25 bases between them. Its CDR3 holds 18 amino acids, cysteine through phenylalanine. CDR3 DNA is the only sequence kept; it has 54 bases, read in frame from the first base. These same records also appear under a second study, on human thymus T cells. As that second paper reports: In Finland, the donors were immunologically healthy infants who were having open corrective cardiac surgery for congenital heart defects. Thymus tissue was obtained as surgical resects removed during corrective cardiac surgery. Biased V and J gene segment usage appeared to be present in both thymic and peripheral blood repertoires. The related research reported highly overlapping thymic TCR repertoires among unrelated individuals. The study described the TCR alpha and beta repertoires in fewer than 10 infant thymus samples and four matching peripheral blood samples. The cohort included about 6 male and two female infants, with donor ages spanning 7 to 244 days. Thymocytes were freed from the tissue by mechanical means and kept at -70 degrees C as pellets of roughly 9-34 million cells. Genomic DNA was extracted from frozen cell pellets with a QIAsymphony instrument. Using the immunoSEQ multiplex PCR assay, the TCRB and TCRAD loci were amplified from a standardized quantity of quality-controlled genomic DNA. Amplicons spanned the V(D)J region at a length sufficient to cover the CDR3 and identify V and J genes. Through the commercial immunoSEQ service, the amplicons were sequenced on an Illumina platform. Corrections for primer bias and sequencing errors followed previously described methods, while TCRAD and TCRB definitions were based on the IMGT database. The repertoires were analysed using immunoSEQ Analyzer 3.0 and VDJTools for basic statistics, V/J segment usage, diversity estimates, rarefaction and pairwise overlap. Diversity was estimated with Chao1, ChaoE, Efron-Thisted, Shannon and inverse Simpson indices, and also on datasets down-sampled to the smallest sample. Repertoire overlap used strict matching of CDR3 nucleotide sequence, V gene and J gene, with Jaccard-based multidimensional scaling clustering. On average, roughly 810,000 unique TCRB clonotypes were obtained from thymus samples, compared with approximately 84,000 from blood samples.

Recombination linked TRBV5-6 to TRBJ2-1; TRBD2 is a weak D gene call, 6 bases matching. The TCR originated in a boy younger than two with a congenital heart defect. Donor details come from another sample of the same person, matched by shared clones. What was sequenced was thymocytes. The bases are TGTGCCAGCAGCAAACCGCGGGGTTCCCCGGCCCCCCACAATGAGCAGTTCTTC. The resulting protein is CASSKPRGSPAPHNEQFF.